Below are 29 T cell receptor beta chains sequenced from a single sample in a study of blood T cell repertoires in COVID-19. Libraries were prepared by immunoSEQ multiplex PCR; TCRdb keeps only in-frame clonotypes and omits some of them. The repertoire holds some 400,000 clones, with 89% as singletons. The specimen sequenced was PBMCs or T cells enriched from blood (not recorded which). The receptors were gathered from a woman aged 25 to 39 who had recovered from COVID-19.

This chain joins TRBV28 and TRBJ1-1, with 10 bases aligning to TRBD1. In germline, CDR1 is MDHEN, CDR2 SYDVKM. The CDR3 has 14 amino acids. V trimming: 7 bases; J trimming: 5 bases; junction bases outside the gene matches: 7. This CDR3 is CASTDWTGGTEAFF. In DNA form, the CDR3 reads TGTGCCAGCACTGATTGGACAGGGGGTACTGAAGCTTTCTTT.

This clone appeared once. The chain uses TRBV28 and TRBJ2-3, with TRBD2 matching over 9 bases. With V trimmed by 5 bases and J by 3 bases, 6 bases remained unmatched. Germline V gene data show CDR1 as MDHEN and CDR2 as SYDVKM. The CDR3 contains 15 residues. The CDR3 bases are TGTGCCAGCAGTCGAGCGGGAGGTTTGACAGATACGCAGTATTTT. This gives the protein CASSRAGGLTDTQYF.

This chain links TRBV7-6 with TRBJ2-5; 12 nucleotides match TRBD2. The V and J ends lost 1 base and 7 bases, in that order; junction bases with no gene match: 10. CDR3 length equals 17 residues. Per germline, CDR1 SGHVS and CDR2 FNYEAQ. The CDR3 reads CASSLGGGLAGTATQYF. CDR3 sequence (DNA): TGTGCCAGCAGCTTAGGGGGAGGACTAGCGGGAACGGCGACCCAGTACTTC.

The chain employs TRBV5-1 and TRBJ1-4; possibly TRBD1 for D (5 bases). Trimming pared 5 bases from V and 3 bases from J, leaving 11 bases between. This CDR3 region has 14 residues. CDR1 and CDR2 (germline): SGHRS, YFSETQ. CDR3 residues: CASRSGEANEKLFF. As DNA, the CDR3 is TGCGCCAGCAGATCGGGGGAGGCTAATGAAAAACTGTTTTTT.

The CDR3 here is CASSLGASGRGATQYF. CDR3 sequence (DNA): TGTGCCAGCAGCTTAGGGGCTAGCGGGAGGGGGGCTACGCAGTATTTT. The chain is built from TRBV11-3 and TRBJ2-3, with 12 bases that match TRBD2. Germline V gives CDR1 SGHNT, CDR2 YENEEA. The V segment lost 1 base and the J segment 8 bases; nucleotides outside the gene matches: 7. The CDR3 loop spans 16 amino acids.

The chain employs TRBV19 and TRBJ2-2; TRBD1 might be the D (5 bases). In germline, CDR1 is LNHDA, CDR2 SQIVND (reference sequence). The CDR3 loop spans 15 amino acids. V gave up 8 bases and J gave up 1 base, with 14 bases separating them. DNA of the CDR3: TGTGCCAGTGGAACTTTACAGGTGAACACCGGGGAGCTGTTTTTT. Translated, it gives CASGTLQVNTGELFF.

CDR3 sequence: CATTRGSNQPQHF. The CDR3 DNA is TGTGCCACTACCCGGGGGAGCAATCAGCCCCAGCATTTT. This sequence joins TRBV24-1 and TRBJ1-5; D might be TRBD1 (5 bases). This CDR3 region has 13 residues. CDR1 and CDR2 (germline): KGHDR, SFDVKD. Trimming took 10 bases from V and 1 from J, leaving 10 bases between them.

This sequence joins TRBV27 and TRBJ1-1; D is uncertain. Germline V lookup: CDR1 MNHEY, CDR2 SMNVEV (reference sequence). The V end was cut by 6 bases, the J end by 1 base, with 9 bases between. There are 13 residues in the CDR3. CDR3 loop: CASSRPGNTEAFF. DNA for the CDR3: TGTGCCAGCAGCAGACCAGGGAACACTGAAGCTTTCTTT.

The chain links TRBV28 to TRBJ2-1; 14 bases are shared with TRBD2. The CDR3 extends over 17 amino acids. V shed 5 bases and J 5 bases; nucleotides not matched to a gene: 8. The germline V gene encodes CDR1 MDHEN and CDR2 SYDVKM. CDR3 amino acids: CASSLIKGLAGDNEQFF. In DNA form, the CDR3 reads TGTGCCAGCAGTCTTATTAAGGGACTAGCGGGAGACAATGAGCAGTTCTTC. The entire variable domain, with the rest obtained from reference TRBV28 and TRBJ2-1, is as follows: DVKVTQSSRYLVKRTGEKVFLECVQDMDHENMFWYRQDPGLGLRLIYFSYDVKMKEKGDIPEGYSVSREKKERFSLILESASTNQTSMYLCASSLIKGLAGDNEQFFGPGTRLTVL.

This clone was counted between two and nine times. The chain links TRBV9 to TRBJ2-7; 9 bases line up with TRBD2. This CDR3 comprises 16 residues. Unmatched junction bases numbered 10, after V lost 0 bases and J lost 6 bases. Germline V lookup: CDR1 SGDLS, CDR2 YYNGEE. This chain's CDR3 is CASSVALAGGLGEQYF. The CDR3 DNA sequence: TGTGCCAGCAGCGTAGCTCTGGCGGGAGGGCTAGGCGAGCAGTACTTC.

This chain uses TRBV18 with TRBJ2-7, with 9 bases fitting TRBD2. CDR3 length: 15 amino acids. V trimming: 5 bases; J trimming: 5 bases; junction bases outside the gene matches: 10. Per the germline V gene, CDR1 is KGHSH and CDR2 is LQKENI. CDR3 coding DNA: TGTGCCAGCTCAGCGACTAGCGGAGAGGCCCACGAGCAGTACTTC. As protein: CASSATSGEAHEQYF.

The rearrangement links TRBV6-5 to TRBJ1-3; D ambiguous. With 2 bases removed from V and 0 bases from J, the gap between germline ends came to 8 bases. The germline gives CDR1 MNHEY, CDR2 SVGAGI. CDR3 size: 15 residues. CDR3 nucleotide sequence: TGTGCCAGCAGTTACGTCCCTTCCTCTGGAAACACCATATATTTT. It codes for CASSYVPSSGNTIYF.

V gene TRBV18 combines with J gene TRBJ1-5, with a weak D call TRBD1 (5 bases). CDR1 and CDR2 (germline): KGHSH, LQKENI. V lost 2 bases and J 1 base, leaving 9 bases between the germline ends. The CDR3 totals 15 residues. The CDR3 bases are TGTGCCAGCTCACCAAGCGCAGGGAGCAATCAGCCCCAGCATTTT. This gives the protein CASSPSAGSNQPQHF.

The gene calls are TRBV10-2 and TRBJ1-1, with unresolved D. Trimming took 6 bases from V and 1 from J, leaving 18 bases between them. This CDR3 comprises 16 residues. Germline lookup yields CDR1 WSHSY and CDR2 SAAADI. The CDR3 here is CASSKPGPTRNTEAFF. For the CDR3, the DNA is TGCGCCAGCAGCAAACCGGGTCCAACCAGGAACACTGAAGCTTTCTTT.

The genes are TRBV19 and TRBJ2-1; possibly TRBD1 for D (6 bases). The ends were cut back, 5 bases at V and 2 bases at J, with 13 bases in the middle. The CDR3 is 15 residues long. Germline values: CDR1 LNHDA, CDR2 SQIVND (reference sequence). The CDR3 loop is CASSPRDTPYNEQFF. CDR3 nucleotide sequence: TGTGCCAGTAGTCCCCGGGACACCCCCTACAATGAGCAGTTCTTC.

The chain joins TRBV28 to TRBJ1-2, with D unclear. V was shortened by 6 bases and J by 5 bases, with 19 bases between the two germline ends. The CDR3 spans 15 residues. The germline CDR1 and CDR2 sequences are MDHEN and SYDVKM. The CDR3, as DNA: TGTGCCAGCAGCCAGGTTCCAGGTGGATTTTATGGCTACACCTTC. Protein: CASSQVPGGFYGYTF.

The chain links TRBV27 to TRBJ2-7; weak D call: TRBD2 (5 bases). The germline CDR1 and CDR2 sequences are MNHEY and SMNVEV (reference sequence). V lost 5 bases to trimming and J lost 3 bases, with 8 bases between them. CDR3 length: 12 residues. CDR3 sequence: CASSSGIYEQYF. CDR3 nucleotide sequence: TGTGCCAGCAGTAGCGGAATCTACGAGCAGTACTTC.

The CDR3 nucleotides read TGTGCCAGCAGCTCCCCCAACGGAGGCAGGGGGCAAGAGACCCAGTACTTC. It translates to CASSSPNGGRGQETQYF. The J gene is TRBJ2-5, the V gene TRBV5-4; TRBD1 agrees at 7 bases. Germline V gene sequence: CDR1 SGHNT, CDR2 YYREEE (reference sequence). The CDR3 consists of 17 residues. V lost 3 bases to trimming and J lost 2 bases; unmatched junction nucleotides: 13.

V and J are TRBV9 and TRBJ2-1; TRBD2 is a possible D gene (6 bases). The germline V and J ends were trimmed by 4 bases and 0 bases, with 14 bases remaining between them. Germline CDR1 and CDR2: SGDLS and YYNGEE. This CDR3 spans 16 amino acids. CDR3 amino acids: CASSRGTLSSYNEQFF. The CDR3 bases are TGTGCCAGCAGCCGCGGGACTCTCAGCTCCTACAATGAGCAGTTCTTC.

This clone was seen only once. The chain uses TRBV10-3 and TRBJ1-6; 8 bases match TRBD1. Trimming at V came to 8 bases and at J to 6 bases, leaving 12 bases not matched to a gene. The CDR3 has 16 residues. Per the germline V gene, CDR1 is ENHRY and CDR2 is SYGVKD. CDR3 nucleotide sequence: TGTGCCATCGGGGGGGAAACCGGGACAGGTAATTCACCCCTCCACTTT. It codes for CAIGGETGTGNSPLHF.

In this sample, this clone turned up many times. V usage is TRBV19 and J usage is TRBJ1-1; perhaps TRBD1 as D (6 bases). V lost 5 bases, J lost 4 bases, and 14 bases lay in between. Germline loops: CDR1 LNHDA, CDR2 SQIVND (reference sequence). CDR3 size: 14 residues. The CDR3 bases are TGTGCCAGTAGTGGCAGGGGCAAGGTCACTGAAGCTTTCTTT. It specifies CASSGRGKVTEAFF.

V is TRBV5-5 and J is TRBJ1-2; D not resolved. Trimming took off 0 bases at V and 1 base at J, with 7 bases between the two ends. Germline CDR1 SGHKS, CDR2 YYEKEE (reference sequence). There are 14 residues in the CDR3. The CDR3 DNA reads TGTGCCAGCAGCTTGGGTAGCGGTAACTATGGCTACACCTTC. As protein: CASSLGSGNYGYTF.

This chain connects TRBV9 to TRBJ1-2; D gene ambiguous. The ends were cut back, 0 bases at V and 14 bases at J, with 17 bases in the middle. The CDR3 loop spans 13 amino acids. Germline loops: CDR1 SGDLS, CDR2 YYNGEE. CDR3 sequence: CASSVGGGDKETF. The CDR3 bases are TGTGCCAGCAGCGTAGGGGGAGGAGACAAGGAGACCTTC.

This clone was counted a few times. The CDR3 DNA follows: TGTGCCAGTAGTATAGCGGGCGGGACCGGGGAGCTGTTTTTT. It specifies CASSIAGGTGELFF. The chain employs TRBV19 and TRBJ2-2, with D maybe TRBD2 (5 bases). Trimming took 1 base from V and 5 from J, leaving 8 bases between them. CDR3 length equals 14 residues. CDR1 is LNHDA and CDR2 is SQIVND in the germline V gene (reference sequence). Full variable domain (remainder filled in from reference TRBV19 and TRBJ2-2): DGGITQSPKYLFRKEGQNVTLSCEQNLNHDAMYWYRQDPGQGLRLIYYSQIVNDFQKGDIAEGYSVSREKKESFPLTVTSAQKNPTAFYLCASSIAGGTGELFFGEGSRLTVL.

The V call is TRBV5-1, the J call TRBJ2-1; D gene uncertain. Germline V gives CDR1 SGHRS, CDR2 YFSETQ. Trimming took 4 bases from V and 7 from J, leaving 12 bases between them. This CDR3 is built from 13 residues. As DNA, the CDR3 is TGCGCCAGCAGCCATAATACAGTTAATGAGCAGTTCTTC. Translation: CASSHNTVNEQFF.

The chain uses TRBV5-1 and TRBJ1-1; D unresolved. Germline CDR1 and CDR2: SGHRS and YFSETQ. V lost 3 bases and J 5 bases, leaving 8 bases between the germline ends. The CDR3 has 12 residues. CDR3: CASSSDRTEAFF. The CDR3 region has the DNA TGCGCCAGCAGCTCCGATCGGACTGAAGCTTTCTTT.

The chain employs TRBV7-9 and TRBJ1-6, with TRBD1 identical over 7 bases. This CDR3 spans 14 amino acids. The trim removed 2 bases at V and 8 bases at J, leaving 3 bases unmatched. From germline, CDR1 is SEHNR and CDR2 FQNEAQ (reference sequence). The CDR3 DNA follows: TGTGCCAGCAGCTTAACCACAGGGGATTCACCCCTCCACTTT. Amino acids: CASSLTTGDSPLHF.

The chain combines TRBV6-2 or TRBV6-3 with TRBJ1-3; D not resolved. This CDR3 is 15 amino acids long. The V end was cut by 3 bases, the J end by 0 bases, with 9 bases between. Germline-derived CDR1 and CDR2 are MNHEY and SVGEGT. Here the CDR3 reads CASSYDGISGNTIYF. CDR3 coding DNA: TGTGCCAGCAGTTATGACGGGATCTCTGGAAACACCATATATTTT.

The chain employs TRBV14 and TRBJ1-2, with D possibly being TRBD1 (6 bases). The CDR3 runs to 15 residues. Germline V gene sequence: CDR1 SGHDN, CDR2 FVKESK. Trimming cost V 0 bases and J 4 bases, with 12 bases left between them. CDR3: CASSQEAGDIYGYTF. CDR3 DNA: TGTGCCAGCAGCCAAGAGGCAGGGGATATCTATGGCTACACCTTC. Using reference TRBV14 and TRBJ1-2 for the parts outside the CDR3, the full variable domain is EAGVTQFPSHSVIEKGQTVTLRCDPISGHDNLYWYRRVMGKEIKFLLHFVKESKQDESGMPNNRFLAERTGGTYSTLKVQPAELEDSGVYFCASSQEAGDIYGYTFGSGTRLTVV.